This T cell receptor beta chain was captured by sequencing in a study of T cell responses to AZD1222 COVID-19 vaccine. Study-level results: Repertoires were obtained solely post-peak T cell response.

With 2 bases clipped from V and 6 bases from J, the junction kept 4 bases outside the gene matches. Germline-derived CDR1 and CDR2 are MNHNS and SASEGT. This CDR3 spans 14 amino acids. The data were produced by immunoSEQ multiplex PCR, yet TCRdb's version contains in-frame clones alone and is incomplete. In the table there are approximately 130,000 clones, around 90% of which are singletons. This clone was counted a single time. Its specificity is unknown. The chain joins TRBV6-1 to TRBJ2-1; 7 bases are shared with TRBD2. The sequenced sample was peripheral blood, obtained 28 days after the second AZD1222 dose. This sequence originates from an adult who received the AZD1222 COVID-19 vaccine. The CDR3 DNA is TGTGCCAGCAGTGAACCGGGACTATTCAATGAGCAGTTCTTC. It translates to CASSEPGLFNEQFF.